These 12 T cell receptor beta chains originate from one sample sequenced in a study of cytomegalovirus exposure and HLA in healthy donors (dated by TCRdb to about 2017). The library relied on the immunoSEQ multiplex PCR assay. Entries here come from immuneACCESS through TCRdb and include only in-frame sequences with V and J called. Some clones fail to appear in such tables; in the studies checked, an unresolved V gene covers under half of the shortfall, and the cause of the remainder is unknown. This sample has about 66,000 clones in its table, and approximately 97% of those were observed once. The ten largest clones add up to around 1.6% of the sample. The sequenced sample was PBMCs. Every receptor here comes from a woman younger than 30 in good health and CMV-seropositive.

The chain carries TRBV5-5 and TRBJ1-4; a weak D match, TRBD1 (6 bases). CDR1 is SGHKS and CDR2 is YYEKEE in the germline V gene (reference sequence). There are 16 residues in the CDR3. V was pared by 2 bases and J by 2 bases, with 13 bases between. The CDR3: CASSLGGAGTNEKLFF. In DNA form, the CDR3 reads TGTGCCAGCAGCTTAGGGGGGGCTGGGACTAATGAAAAACTGTTTTTT. The full variable domain, its missing parts supplied by reference TRBV5-5 and TRBJ1-4, is DAGVTQSPTHLIKTRGQQVTLRCSPISGHKSVSWYQQVLGQGPQFIFQYYEKEERGRGNFPDRFSARQFPNYSSELNVNALLLGDSALYLCASSLGGAGTNEKLFFGSGTQLSVL.

V and J are TRBV4-1 and TRBJ2-3; TRBD2 matches 9 bases. This CDR3 has 16 residues. Germline CDR1 reads MGHRA; CDR2 reads YSYEKL. After removal of 0 bases from V and 7 bases from J, the junction contained 8 bases not matched to a gene. Here the CDR3 DNA reads TGCGCCAGCAGCCAAGACCTCTGGACTAGCGATAATACGCAGTATTTT. It is translated as CASSQDLWTSDNTQYF.

V gene TRBV2 combines with J gene TRBJ1-4, with D tentatively TRBD1 (5 bases). Germline assignment: CDR1 SNHLY and CDR2 FYNNEI. V shed 7 bases and J shed 7 bases, with 19 bases lying between them. The CDR3 runs to 15 residues. This CDR3 is CASTPAAAGAEKLFF. In DNA, the CDR3 is TGTGCCAGCACCCCGGCGGCGGCTGGGGCTGAAAAACTGTTTTTT. Variable domain in full (rest from reference TRBV2 and TRBJ1-4): EPEVTQTPSHQVTQMGQEVILRCVPISNHLYFYWYRQILGQKVEFLVSFYNNEISEKSEIFDDQFSVERPDGSNFTLKIRSTKLEDSAMYFCASTPAAAGAEKLFFGSGTQLSVL.

In this sample, this clone turned up once. The V call is TRBV10-3, the J call TRBJ1-1, with D unclear. Per the germline V gene, CDR1 is ENHRY and CDR2 is SYGVKD. The CDR3 has 15 amino acids. The V gene lost 0 bases and the J gene lost 2 bases, with 10 bases spanning the gap. The CDR3 DNA is TGTGCCATCAGTGAGTCCGTTCGGGATAACACTGAAGCTTTCTTT. It translates to CAISESVRDNTEAFF.

The rearrangement links TRBV27 to TRBJ2-3, with a tentative D call TRBD2 (6 bases). V was trimmed by 6 bases and J by 4 bases, leaving 14 bases between them. Germline CDR1 MNHEY, CDR2 SMNVEV (reference sequence). The CDR3 contains 14 residues. CDR3 nucleotide sequence: TGTGCCAGCAGCCGGGAGCCGGGGGCAGATACGCAGTATTTT. Residues: CASSREPGADTQYF.

The chain is built from TRBV5-4 and TRBJ2-3; 9 positions match TRBD2. This CDR3 is built from 13 residues. Per the germline V gene, CDR1 is SGHNT and CDR2 is YYREEE (reference sequence). With V trimmed by 7 bases and J by 4 bases, 4 bases remained unmatched. CDR3 coding DNA: TGTGCCAGCCATAGCGGGAGAGCAGATACGCAGTATTTT. Translating gives CASHSGRADTQYF.

This clone was picked up one time. The chain combines TRBV10-2 with TRBJ2-1; D is uncertain. The V end lost 6 bases, the J end lost 5 bases, and 17 bases lay between the germline ends. Looked up from germline, CDR1 is WSHSY and CDR2 is SAAADI. This CDR3 comprises 15 residues. CDR3 coding DNA: TGCGCCAGCAGCTCCACTACTCACACACACAATGAGCAGTTCTTC. Translating it yields CASSSTTHTHNEQFF.

The V gene is TRBV28, the J gene TRBJ1-5; D remains unclear. The CDR3 is 14 residues long. Germline-derived CDR1 and CDR2 are MDHEN and SYDVKM. Trimming took 7 bases from V and 0 from J, leaving 10 bases between them. The CDR3 DNA reads TGTGCCAGCACCCACGGGGATAGCAATCAGCCCCAGCATTTT. Protein sequence: CASTHGDSNQPQHF.

The J gene is TRBJ1-2, the V gene TRBV6-6, with D possibly being TRBD1 (6 bases). The germline V and J ends were trimmed by 5 bases and 6 bases, with 13 bases remaining between them. The germline gives CDR1 MNHNY, CDR2 SVGAGI (reference sequence). The CDR3 spans 13 residues. CDR3: CASSIQGDDGYTF. Written as DNA, the CDR3 is TGTGCCAGCAGTATACAGGGAGACGATGGCTACACCTTC.

This chain links TRBV5-6 with TRBJ1-4; no clear D. Per germline, CDR1 SGHDT and CDR2 YYEEEE. The CDR3 has 12 residues. Trimming took 4 bases from V and 6 from J, leaving 7 bases between them. The DNA of the CDR3 is TGTGCCAGCAGCCTCGAGGATGAAAAACTGTTTTTT. Translation: CASSLEDEKLFF.

This chain uses TRBV6-5 with TRBJ2-1, with D perhaps matching TRBD2 (7 bases). This CDR3 contains 12 residues. The germline V gene has CDR1 MNHEY and CDR2 SVGAGI. V was clipped by 2 bases and J by 9 bases, with 8 bases between them. CDR3 bases: TGTGCCAGCAGTTACAGGGGGGGTGAGCAGTTCTTC. This translates into CASSYRGGEQFF.

The chain employs TRBV6-4 and TRBJ2-7, with 12 bases fitting TRBD1. This CDR3 contains 15 residues. Germline V gene data show CDR1 as MRHNA and CDR2 as SNTAGT. Trimming took 4 bases from V and 2 from J; bases not matched to a gene: 3. DNA of the CDR3: TGTGCCAGCAGTGCCGGGACAGGGGGCCCCTACGAGCAGTACTTC. Protein sequence: CASSAGTGGPYEQYF.